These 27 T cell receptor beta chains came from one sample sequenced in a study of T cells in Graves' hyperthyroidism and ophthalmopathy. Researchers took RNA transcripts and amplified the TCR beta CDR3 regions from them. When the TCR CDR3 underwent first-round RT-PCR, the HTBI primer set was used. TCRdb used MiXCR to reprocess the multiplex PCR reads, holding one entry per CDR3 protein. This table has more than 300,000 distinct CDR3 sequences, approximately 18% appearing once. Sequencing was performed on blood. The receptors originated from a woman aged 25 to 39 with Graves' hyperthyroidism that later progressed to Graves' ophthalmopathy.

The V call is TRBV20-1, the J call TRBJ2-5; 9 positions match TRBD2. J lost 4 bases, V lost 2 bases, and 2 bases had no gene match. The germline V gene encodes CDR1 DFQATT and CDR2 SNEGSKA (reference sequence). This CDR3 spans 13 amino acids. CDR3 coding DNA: TGCAGTGCTAGACTAGCGGGAATAGAGACCCAGTACTTC. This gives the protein CSARLAGIETQYF.

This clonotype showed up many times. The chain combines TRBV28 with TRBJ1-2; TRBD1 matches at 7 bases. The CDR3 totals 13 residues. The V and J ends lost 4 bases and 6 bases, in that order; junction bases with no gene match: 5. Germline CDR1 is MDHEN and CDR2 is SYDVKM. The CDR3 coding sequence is TGTGCCAGCAGTTCCCCGACAGGGAATGGCTACACCTTC. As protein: CASSSPTGNGYTF.

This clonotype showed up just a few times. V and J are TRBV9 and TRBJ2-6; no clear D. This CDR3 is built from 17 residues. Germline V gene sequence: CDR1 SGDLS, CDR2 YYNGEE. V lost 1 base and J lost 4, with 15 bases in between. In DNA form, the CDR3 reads TGTGCCAGCAGCGTAAATAGTCCAGGCCTCGGGGCCAACGTCCTGACTTTC. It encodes CASSVNSPGLGANVLTF.

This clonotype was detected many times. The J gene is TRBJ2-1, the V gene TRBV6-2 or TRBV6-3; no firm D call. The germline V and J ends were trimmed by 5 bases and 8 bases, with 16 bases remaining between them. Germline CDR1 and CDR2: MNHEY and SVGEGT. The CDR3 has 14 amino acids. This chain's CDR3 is CASSRPLEPYEQFF. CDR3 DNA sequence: TGTGCCAGCAGTCGCCCGCTAGAACCATATGAGCAGTTCTTC.

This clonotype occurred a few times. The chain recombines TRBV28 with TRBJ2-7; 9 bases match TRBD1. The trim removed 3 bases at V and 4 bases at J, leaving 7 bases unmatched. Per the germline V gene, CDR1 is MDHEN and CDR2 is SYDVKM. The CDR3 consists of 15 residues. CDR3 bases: TGTGCCAGCAGTTTGACGACAGGGGGGGCGTACGAGCAGTACTTC. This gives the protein CASSLTTGGAYEQYF.

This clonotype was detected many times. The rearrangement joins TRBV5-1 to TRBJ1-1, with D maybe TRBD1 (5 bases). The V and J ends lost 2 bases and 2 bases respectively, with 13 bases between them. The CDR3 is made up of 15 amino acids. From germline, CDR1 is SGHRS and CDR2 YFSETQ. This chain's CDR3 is CASSLEGRRNTEAFF. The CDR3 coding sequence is TGCGCCAGCAGCTTAGAGGGACGACGAAACACTGAAGCTTTCTTT.

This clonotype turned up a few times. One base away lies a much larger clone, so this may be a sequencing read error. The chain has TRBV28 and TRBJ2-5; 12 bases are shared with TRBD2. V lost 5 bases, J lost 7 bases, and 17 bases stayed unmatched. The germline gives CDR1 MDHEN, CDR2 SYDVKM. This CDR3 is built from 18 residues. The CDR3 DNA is TGTGCCAGCAGTCCAGGACTAGCGGGACGAATCGGGCGGGGGACCCAGTACTTC. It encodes CASSPGLAGRIGRGTQYF.

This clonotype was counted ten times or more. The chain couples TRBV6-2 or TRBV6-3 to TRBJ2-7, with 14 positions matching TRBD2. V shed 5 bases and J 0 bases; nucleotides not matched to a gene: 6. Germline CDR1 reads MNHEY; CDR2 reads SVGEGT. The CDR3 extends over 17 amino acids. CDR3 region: CASSPRTSGGPSYEQYF. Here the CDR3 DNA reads TGTGCCAGCAGTCCTCGGACTAGCGGGGGGCCCTCCTACGAGCAGTACTTC.

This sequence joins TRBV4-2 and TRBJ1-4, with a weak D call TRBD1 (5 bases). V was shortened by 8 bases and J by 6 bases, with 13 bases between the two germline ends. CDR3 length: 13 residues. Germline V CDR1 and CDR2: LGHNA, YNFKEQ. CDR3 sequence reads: CASSWGEDEKLFF. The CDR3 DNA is TGTGCCAGCTCCTGGGGGGAAGATGAAAAACTGTTTTTT.

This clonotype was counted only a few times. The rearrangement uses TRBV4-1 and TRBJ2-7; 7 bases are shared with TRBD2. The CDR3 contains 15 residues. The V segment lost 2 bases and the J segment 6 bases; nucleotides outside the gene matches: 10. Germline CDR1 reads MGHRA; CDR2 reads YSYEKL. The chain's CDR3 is CASSQFVGLSGEQYF. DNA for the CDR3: TGCGCCAGCAGCCAATTCGTGGGACTATCGGGCGAGCAGTACTTC.

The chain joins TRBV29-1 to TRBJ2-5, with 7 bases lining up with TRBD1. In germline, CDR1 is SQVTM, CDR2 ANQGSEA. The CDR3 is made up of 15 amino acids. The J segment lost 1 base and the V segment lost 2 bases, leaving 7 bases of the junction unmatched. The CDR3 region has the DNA TGCAGCGTTGAAAGAACAGGGGAAGCCCAAGAGACCCAGTACTTC. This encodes CSVERTGEAQETQYF.

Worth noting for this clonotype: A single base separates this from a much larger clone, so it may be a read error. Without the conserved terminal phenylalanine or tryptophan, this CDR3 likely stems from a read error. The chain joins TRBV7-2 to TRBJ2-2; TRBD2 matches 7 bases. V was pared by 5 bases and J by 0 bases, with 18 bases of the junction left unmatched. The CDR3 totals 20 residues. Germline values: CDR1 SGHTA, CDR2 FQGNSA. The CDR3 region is CASSQMIRFSGLANTGELFC. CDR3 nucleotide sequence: TGTGCCAGCAGCCAAATGATAAGATTTAGCGGGCTCGCGAACACCGGGGAGCTGTTTTGT.

CDR3 amino acids: CASSHGTLEEKLFF. CDR3 coding DNA: TGTGCCAGCAGTCATGGGACATTAGAGGAAAAACTGTTTTTT. The chain carries TRBV5-5 and TRBJ1-4; D is possibly TRBD1 (6 bases). V was pared by 5 bases and J by 8 bases, with 16 bases between. CDR1 and CDR2 from the germline V gene are SGHKS and YYEKEE (reference sequence). The CDR3 length is 14 residues.

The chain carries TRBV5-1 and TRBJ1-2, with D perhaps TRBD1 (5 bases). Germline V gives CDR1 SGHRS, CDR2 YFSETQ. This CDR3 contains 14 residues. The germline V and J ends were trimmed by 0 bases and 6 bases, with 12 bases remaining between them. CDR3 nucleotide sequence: TGCGCCAGCAGCTTGGCCCAGGGAGTTGATGGCTACACCTTC. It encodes CASSLAQGVDGYTF.

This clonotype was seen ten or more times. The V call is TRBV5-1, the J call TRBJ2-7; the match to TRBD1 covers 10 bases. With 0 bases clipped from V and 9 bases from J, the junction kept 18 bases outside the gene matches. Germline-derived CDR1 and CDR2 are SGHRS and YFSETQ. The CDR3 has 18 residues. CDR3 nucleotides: TGCGCCAGCAGCTTGGCCGTAAGAGCCCCGGGACAGGGGCTCGGGCAGTACTTC. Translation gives CASSLAVRAPGQGLGQYF.

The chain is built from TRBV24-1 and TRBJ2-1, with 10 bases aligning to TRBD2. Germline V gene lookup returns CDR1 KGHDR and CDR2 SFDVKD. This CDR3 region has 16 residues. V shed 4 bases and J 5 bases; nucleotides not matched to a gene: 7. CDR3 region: CATSETGLAEDNEQFF. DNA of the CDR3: TGTGCCACCAGTGAAACCGGACTAGCGGAGGACAATGAGCAGTTCTTC.

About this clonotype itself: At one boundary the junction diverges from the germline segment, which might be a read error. The DNA of the CDR3 is TGTGCCAGCACCTCCAGGTTAAACACTAAAGCTTTCTTT. Translating it yields CASTSRLNTKAFF. The genes are TRBV28 and TRBJ1-1, with D uncertain. The CDR3 sequence is 13 residues long. Germline V gene data show CDR1 as MDHEN and CDR2 as SYDVKM.

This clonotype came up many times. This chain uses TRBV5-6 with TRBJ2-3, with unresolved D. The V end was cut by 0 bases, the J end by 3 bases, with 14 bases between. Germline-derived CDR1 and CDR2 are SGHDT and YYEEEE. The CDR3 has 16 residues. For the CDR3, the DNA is TGTGCCAGCAGCTTGGATTACACCCGAGGTACAGATACGCAGTATTTT. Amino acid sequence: CASSLDYTRGTDTQYF.

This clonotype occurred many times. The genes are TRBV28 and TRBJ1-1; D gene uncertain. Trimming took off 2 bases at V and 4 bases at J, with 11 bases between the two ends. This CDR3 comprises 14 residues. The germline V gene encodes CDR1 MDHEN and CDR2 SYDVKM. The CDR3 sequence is CASSLGRPGTEAFF. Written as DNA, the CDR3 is TGTGCCAGCAGTTTAGGGCGGCCCGGCACTGAAGCTTTCTTT.

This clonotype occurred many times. The CDR3, as DNA: TGTGCCAGCAGCTTAGGAACAGGGCGCAAAAACATTCAGTACTTC. Protein product: CASSLGTGRKNIQYF. The rearrangement uses TRBV11-2 and TRBJ2-4, with D possibly matching TRBD1 (6 bases). The CDR3 consists of 15 residues. CDR1 is SGHAT, CDR2 FQNNGV, per germline. The ends were cut back, 1 base at V and 3 bases at J, with 10 bases in the middle.

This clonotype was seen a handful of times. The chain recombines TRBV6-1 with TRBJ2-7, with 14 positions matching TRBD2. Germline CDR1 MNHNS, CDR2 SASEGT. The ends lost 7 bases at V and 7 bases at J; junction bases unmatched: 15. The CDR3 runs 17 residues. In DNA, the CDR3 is TGTGCCAGCATCGGAAGACTAGCGGGGGGGCCATATAAGGAGCAGTACTTC. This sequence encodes CASIGRLAGGPYKEQYF.

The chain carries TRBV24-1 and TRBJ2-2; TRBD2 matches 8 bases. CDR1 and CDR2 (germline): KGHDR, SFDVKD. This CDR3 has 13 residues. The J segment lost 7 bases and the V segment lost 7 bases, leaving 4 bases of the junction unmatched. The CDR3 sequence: CATRPSGYGELFF. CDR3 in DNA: TGTGCCACCAGGCCTAGCGGGTACGGGGAGCTGTTTTTT.

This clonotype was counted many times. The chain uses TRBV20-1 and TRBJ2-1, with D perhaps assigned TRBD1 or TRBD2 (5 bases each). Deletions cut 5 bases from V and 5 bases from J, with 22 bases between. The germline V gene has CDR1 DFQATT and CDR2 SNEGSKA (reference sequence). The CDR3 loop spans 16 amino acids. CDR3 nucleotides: TGCAGTGCTCCTGAGGGTGGGGGTTCTGGGAACAATGAGCAGTTCTTC. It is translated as CSAPEGGGSGNNEQFF.

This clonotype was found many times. CDR3 amino acids: CASSLSEDQPQHF. The CDR3 DNA reads as TGTGCCAGCAGCTTATCGGAGGATCAGCCCCAGCATTTT. The chain couples TRBV7-9 to TRBJ1-5, with D unclear. Germline V gives CDR1 SEHNR, CDR2 FQNEAQ (reference sequence). V lost 2 bases, J lost 5 bases, and 7 bases lay in between. The CDR3 covers 13 residues.

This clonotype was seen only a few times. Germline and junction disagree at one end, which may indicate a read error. The CDR3 here is CASSPGAGSPLHF. In nucleotides, the CDR3 is TGTGCCAGCAGCCCTGGAGCAGGTTCACCCCTCCACTTT. V is TRBV4-1 and J is TRBJ1-6; D is unclear. Germline lookup yields CDR1 MGHRA and CDR2 YSYEKL. CDR3 length equals 13 residues.

The CDR3 DNA reads as TGTGCCAGCAGTGCCGGGACAGGGGCAGAGACCCAGTACTTC. The encoded protein is CASSAGTGAETQYF. This sequence joins TRBV25-1 and TRBJ2-5, with TRBD1 matching over 10 bases. Germline V gives CDR1 MGHDK, CDR2 SYGVNS. The CDR3 has 14 residues. V shed 4 bases and J 4 bases; nucleotides not matched to a gene: 3.

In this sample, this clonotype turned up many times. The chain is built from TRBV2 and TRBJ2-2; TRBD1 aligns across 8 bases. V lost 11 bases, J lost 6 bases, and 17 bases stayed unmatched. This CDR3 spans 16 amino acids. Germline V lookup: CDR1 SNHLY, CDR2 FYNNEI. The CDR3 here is CASIGPDRVDSGELFF. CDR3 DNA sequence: TGTGCCTCTATCGGTCCGGACAGGGTCGACTCCGGGGAGCTGTTTTTT.